This is a list of T cell receptor beta chains from one sample in a study of ipilimumab plus nivolumab after autologous stem cell transplantation. Produced via immunoSEQ multiplex PCR; TCRdb's table is partial and in-frame only. Of about 17,000 clones detected, 79% appear once; the ten largest clones hold 35% to 45%. The sample in question was PBMCs, obtained in a trial of ipilimumab plus nivolumab as post-transplant consolidation. Receptors originate from a male donor with diffuse large B-cell lymphoma. The CDR3 runs from the conserved cysteine through the conserved F or W. A D gene is named only where the DNA matches it firmly. Size values are once, few and many counts, or a class for expanded clones, and some rows have none.

J: TRBJ1-2
size: .
D: .
V: TRBV2
CDR3: CASKGPGFYGYTF
DNA: TGTGCCAGCAAGGGGCCAGGGTTCTATGGCTACACCTTC

J: TRBJ1-2
size: .
D: TRBD1
V: TRBV2
CDR3: CASTRQGRSYGYTF
DNA: TGTGCCAGCACCAGACAGGGCAGGAGCTATGGCTACACCTTC

J: TRBJ1-2
size: .
D: .
V: TRBV7-2
CDR3: CASSLVRDKNYGYTF
DNA: TGTGCCAGCAGCTTAGTAAGGGACAAGAACTATGGCTACACCTTC

J: TRBJ2-5
size: .
D: .
V: TRBV30
CDR3: CAWSVMSGETQYF
DNA: TGTGCCTGGAGTGTAATGTCTGGGGAGACCCAGTACTTC

J: TRBJ2-1
size: .
D: .
V: TRBV6-5
CDR3: CASSYAGIYNEQFF
DNA: TGTGCCAGCAGTTACGCGGGAATCTACAATGAGCAGTTCTTC

J: TRBJ1-1
size: .
D: .
V: TRBV19
CDR3: CASSAFWAETGRGTEAFF
DNA: TGTGCCAGTAGTGCGTTCTGGGCCGAGACCGGGCGTGGGACTGAAGCTTTCTTT

J: TRBJ1-4
size: .
D: TRBD1
V: TRBV19
CDR3: CASSMTGIEKLFF
DNA: TGTGCCAGTAGTATGACAGGGATTGAAAAACTGTTTTTT

J: TRBJ1-5
size: .
D: TRBD1
V: TRBV10-3
CDR3: CAIGTGNNNQPQHF
DNA: TGTGCCATCGGGACAGGGAACAACAATCAGCCCCAGCATTTT

J: TRBJ2-7
size: .
D: .
V: TRBV4-2
CDR3: CASSQALADSSYEQYF
DNA: TGTGCCAGCAGCCAAGCACTAGCTGATAGCTCCTACGAGCAGTACTTC

J: TRBJ2-6
size: .
D: TRBD1
V: TRBV5-6
CDR3: CASSLAGGLSSGANVLTF
DNA: TGTGCCAGCAGCTTGGCAGGGGGCCTGTCCTCTGGGGCCAACGTCCTGACTTTC

J: TRBJ1-4
size: .
D: .
V: TRBV9
CDR3: CASSVDIGEKLFF
DNA: TGTGCCAGCAGCGTAGATATAGGGGAAAAACTGTTTTTT

J: TRBJ2-3
size: once
D: .
V: TRBV11-1
CDR3: CASSPGLGRSTDTQYF
DNA: TGTGCCAGCAGCCCAGGACTGGGTCGTAGCACAGATACGCAGTATTTT

J: TRBJ1-1
size: .
D: .
V: TRBV5-6
CDR3: CASSPLDGDTEAFF
DNA: TGTGCCAGCAGCCCCCTCGACGGGGACACTGAAGCTTTCTTT

J: TRBJ1-3
size: .
D: .
V: TRBV4-1
CDR3: CASSQWPVSGNTIYF
DNA: TGCGCCAGCAGCCAGTGGCCCGTCTCAGGAAACACCATATATTTT

J: TRBJ2-7
size: once
D: TRBD1
V: TRBV10-3
CDR3: CAISEYGTGGRPYEQYF
DNA: TGTGCCATCAGTGAGTACGGGACAGGGGGGCGTCCCTACGAGCAGTACTTC

J: TRBJ1-6
size: few
D: TRBD1
V: TRBV6-1
CDR3: CATWGTGDNSPLHF
DNA: TGTGCCACCTGGGGAACAGGGGATAATTCACCCCTCCACTTT

J: TRBJ2-1
size: .
D: TRBD2
V: TRBV19
CDR3: CASSIDLAGMAEQFF
DNA: TGTGCCAGTAGTATAGATTTAGCGGGGATGGCGGAGCAGTTCTTC

J: TRBJ2-7
size: .
D: .
V: TRBV6-6
CDR3: CASSYAGGYEQYF
DNA: TGTGCCAGCAGTTACGCCGGGGGCTACGAGCAGTACTTC

J: TRBJ1-1
size: .
D: .
V: TRBV30
CDR3: CAWSVVGVNTEAFF
DNA: TGTGCCTGGAGTGTGGTTGGAGTGAACACTGAAGCTTTCTTT

J: TRBJ1-2
size: .
D: TRBD1
V: TRBV10-1
CDR3: CASSAGQGYGYTF
DNA: TGCGCCAGCAGTGCTGGACAGGGGTATGGCTACACCTTC

J: TRBJ2-2
size: few
D: .
V: TRBV19
CDR3: CASSIGGTNTGELFF
DNA: TGTGCCAGTAGTATTGGGGGGACCAACACCGGGGAGCTGTTTTTT

J: TRBJ2-5
size: .
D: TRBD2
V: TRBV18
CDR3: CASSPEGGLAGGETQYF
DNA: TGTGCCAGCTCACCAGAAGGGGGACTAGCGGGAGGAGAGACCCAGTACTTC

J: TRBJ2-1
size: .
D: TRBD1
V: TRBV27
CDR3: CASSPGTAYNEQFF
DNA: TGTGCCAGCAGCCCCGGGACAGCCTACAATGAGCAGTTCTTC

J: TRBJ2-5
size: .
D: TRBD2
V: TRBV5-4
CDR3: CASSLGGGKETQYF
DNA: TGTGCCAGCAGCTTGGGCGGGGGGAAAGAGACCCAGTACTTC

J: TRBJ2-1
size: .
D: .
V: TRBV9
CDR3: CASSVESSYNEQFF
DNA: TGTGCCAGCTCCGTCGAGAGCTCCTACAATGAGCAGTTCTTC

J: TRBJ2-1
size: .
D: TRBD1
V: TRBV7-6
CDR3: CASSRTGAGYNEQFF
DNA: TGTGCCAGCAGCCGGACAGGGGCTGGATACAATGAGCAGTTCTTC

J: TRBJ1-5
size: .
D: TRBD1
V: TRBV5-1
CDR3: CASSPGQGDQPQHF
DNA: TGCGCCAGCAGCCCGGGACAGGGGGATCAGCCCCAGCATTTT

J: TRBJ2-5
size: .
D: TRBD2
V: TRBV7-6
CDR3: CASSSGLATQETQYF
DNA: TGTGCCAGCAGCTCCGGACTAGCGACTCAAGAGACCCAGTACTTC

J: TRBJ2-4
size: .
D: .
V: TRBV14
CDR3: CASSTRDAPKNIQYF
DNA: TGTGCCAGCAGCACTCGGGATGCCCCCAAAAACATTCAGTACTTC

J: TRBJ2-2
size: .
D: .
V: TRBV30
CDR3: CAWSARSGSVGELFF
DNA: TGTGCCTGGAGTGCCCGGTCGGGTTCGGTCGGGGAGCTGTTTTTT

J: TRBJ2-1
size: once
D: .
V: TRBV11-3
CDR3: CASSLGVLFRQGDDNEQFF
DNA: TGTGCCAGCAGCTTAGGGGTTTTGTTTAGGCAGGGCGACGACAATGAGCAGTTCTTC

J: TRBJ1-1
size: .
D: .
V: TRBV21-1
CDR3: CASSKTRRKNTEAFF
DNA: TGTGCCAGCAGCAAAACCCGCAGGAAGAACACTGAAGCTTTCTTT

J: TRBJ2-5
size: .
D: TRBD1
V: TRBV7-9
CDR3: CASSLKDRVETQYF
DNA: TGTGCCAGCAGCTTAAAGGACAGGGTAGAGACCCAGTACTTC

J: TRBJ2-2
size: once
D: TRBD2
V: TRBV5-1
CDR3: CASSLEGLAGANTGELFF
DNA: TGCGCCAGCAGCTTGGAAGGACTAGCGGGAGCGAACACCGGGGAGCTGTTTTTT

J: TRBJ2-7
size: .
D: TRBD1
V: TRBV5-1
CDR3: CASSLMTGGSYEQYF
DNA: TGCGCCAGCAGCTTGATGACAGGGGGATCCTACGAGCAGTACTTC

J: TRBJ1-1
size: .
D: .
V: TRBV6-5
CDR3: CASRRIRSDTEAFF
DNA: TGTGCCAGCAGGCGGATCCGATCTGACACTGAAGCTTTCTTT

J: TRBJ2-1
size: .
D: .
V: TRBV13
CDR3: CASSFDGQVGYNEQFF
DNA: TGTGCCAGCAGCTTTGACGGGCAGGTCGGCTACAATGAGCAGTTCTTC

J: TRBJ2-5
size: .
D: .
V: TRBV7-9
CDR3: CASSYAEDGENQYF
DNA: TGTGCCAGCAGCTACGCCGAGGACGGAGAGAACCAGTACTTC

J: TRBJ2-5
size: .
D: .
V: TRBV7-6
CDR3: CASSLGGIQETQYF
DNA: TGTGCCAGCAGCTTAGGCGGGATACAAGAGACCCAGTACTTC

J: TRBJ2-2
size: .
D: TRBD1
V: TRBV6-1
CDR3: CASSGGQGTGELFF
DNA: TGTGCCAGCAGTGGAGGACAGGGCACCGGGGAGCTGTTTTTT

J: TRBJ2-7
size: few
D: .
V: TRBV15
CDR3: CATSRDLAESYEQYF
DNA: TGTGCCACCAGCAGAGATCTGGCGGAAAGCTACGAGCAGTACTTC

J: TRBJ2-3
size: .
D: .
V: TRBV7-9
CDR3: CASSRADTQYF
DNA: TGTGCCAGCAGCCGGGCAGATACGCAGTATTTT

J: TRBJ1-2
size: .
D: .
V: TRBV7-2
CDR3: CASSPWGEDYGYTF
DNA: TGTGCCAGCAGCCCTTGGGGGGAAGACTATGGCTACACCTTC